The 30 T cell receptor beta chains in this list originate from one sample, sequenced in a study of glioma-infiltrating T cells. Using RNA template, CDR3s of TCR alpha and beta were amplified with iRepertoire arm-PCR. TCRdb reanalysed the multiplex PCR reads using MiXCR and keeps one entry per CDR3 protein. Here the sample spans 300,000 to 450,000 distinct CDR3 sequences, 41% being singletons. Specimen: glioma tissue, nonneoplastic brain tissue, or PBMCs (not recorded which). These receptors came from a human donor with low-grade glioma or glioblastoma, undergoing nonglioma brain surgery, or in good health (not recorded which).

Ten or more counts support this clonotype. The chain has TRBV6-1 and TRBJ1-2, with 7 bases fitting TRBD1. The CDR3 runs 13 residues. The V gene's germline CDR1 is MNHNS and CDR2 SASEGT. Trimming cost V 6 bases and J 7 bases; bases outside gene matches: 8. In DNA, the CDR3 is TGTGCCAGCAGACTCGACAGGGCAGGTGGCTACACCTTC. It encodes CASRLDRAGGYTF.

This clonotype showed up many times. This chain connects TRBV7-3 to TRBJ2-3; 8 bases are a match to TRBD1. In germline, CDR1 is SGHTA, CDR2 FQGTGA. V gave up 5 bases and J gave up 2 bases; unmatched junction bases: 9. The CDR3 has 16 residues. The CDR3 loop reads CASSPLGTGLTDTQYF. The CDR3 coding sequence is TGTGCCAGCAGCCCCCTAGGGACAGGACTCACAGATACGCAGTATTTT.

The chain has TRBV15 and TRBJ2-1; 12 bases agree with TRBD2. Per germline, CDR1 LNHNV and CDR2 YYDKDF (reference sequence). This CDR3 comprises 18 residues. Trimming took 1 base from V and 2 from J; bases not matched to a gene: 6. CDR3 residues: CATSRGSSGRATYNEQFF. The CDR3 DNA follows: TGTGCCACCAGCAGAGGTTCTAGCGGGAGGGCCACCTACAATGAGCAGTTCTTC.

The CDR3: CSARRGAGVRETQYF. The CDR3 nucleotides read TGCAGTGCTAGAAGAGGAGCGGGAGTGCGTGAGACCCAGTACTTC. J is TRBJ2-1 and V is TRBV20-1; 8 bases align to TRBD2. The DNA end lines up better with TRBJ2-5; the J call may be wrong. Germline CDR1 reads DFQATT; CDR2 reads SNEGSKA (reference sequence). CDR3 size: 15 residues.

The V call is TRBV20-1, the J call TRBJ2-5; 10 bases map to TRBD2. Trimming took 6 bases from V and 4 from J; bases not matched to a gene: 8. This CDR3 has 14 residues. The germline V gene has CDR1 DFQATT and CDR2 SNEGSKA (reference sequence). The CDR3 loop is CSAPRASGGETQYF. In DNA, the CDR3 is TGCAGTGCCCCCCGGGCTAGCGGGGGAGAGACCCAGTACTTC.

As concerns this clonotype: A single base separates this from a much larger clone, so it may be a read error. The CDR3 here is CASSSLRGAREELFF. DNA for the CDR3: TGTGCCAGCAGTTCCCTCCGGGGGGCTAGGGAAGAACTGTTTTTT. This rearrangement joins TRBV28 to TRBJ1-4; tentative D call: TRBD1 (6 bases). Germline CDR1 and CDR2: MDHEN and SYDVKM. CDR3 length equals 15 residues. Trimming shortened V by 4 bases and J by 12 bases, and 21 bases separated the two germline ends.

The rearrangement joins TRBV2 to TRBJ1-5; TRBD1 aligns across 7 bases. CDR1 is SNHLY and CDR2 is FYNNEI in the germline V gene. J was trimmed by 5 bases and V by 5 bases; bases with no gene match: 9. CDR3 length equals 15 residues. In nucleotides, the CDR3 is TGTGCCAGCAGTCCACAGGGGTTTGGGTATCAGCCCCAGCATTTT. Its translation is CASSPQGFGYQPQHF.

The chain is built from TRBV20-1 and TRBJ2-1; D not resolved. CDR3 length: 16 residues. CDR1 and CDR2 from the germline V gene are DFQATT and SNEGSKA (reference sequence). Trimming stripped 3 bases from V and 3 bases from J, with 18 bases between. The CDR3 nucleotides read TGCAGTGCTAGTCCCAATCGCGCCTACAACTACAATGAGCAGTTCTTC. It specifies CSASPNRAYNYNEQFF.

The chain uses TRBV5-1 and TRBJ2-1, with D unclear. Per the germline V gene, CDR1 is SGHRS and CDR2 is YFSETQ. Trimming stripped 4 bases from V and 0 bases from J, with 17 bases between. The CDR3 is 17 amino acids. CDR3 sequence (DNA): TGCGCCAGCAGCCCGATCAATCAGGCGAGCTCCTACAATGAGCAGTTCTTC. Protein sequence: CASSPINQASSYNEQFF.

The chain uses TRBV7-6 and TRBJ2-1; D could derive from TRBD1 or TRBD2 (5 bases each). Between the trimmed V and J ends, which lost 5 bases and 0 bases, there was a span of 11 bases. Germline loops: CDR1 SGHVS, CDR2 FNYEAQ. The CDR3 is 15 amino acids. The CDR3 DNA sequence: TGTGCCAGCAGCAGGGACGGGATCTCCTACAATGAGCAGTTCTTC. Translated, it gives CASSRDGISYNEQFF.

Worth noting for this clonotype: A read error is possible here, since a much larger clone lies one base away. This chain links TRBV28 with TRBJ1-5, with 7 bases lining up with TRBD1. Germline-derived CDR1 and CDR2 are MDHEN and SYDVKM. This CDR3 region has 14 residues. CDR3 coding DNA: TGTGCCAGCAGTTCAGACAGGGTAGATCAGTCCCAGCATTTT. Protein product: CASSSDRVDQSQHF.

A note on this clonotype: One end of the junction does not line up with germline, which may come from a read error. V is TRBV7-6 and J is TRBJ2-1; 10 positions agree with TRBD2. The CDR3 spans 13 residues. CDR1 and CDR2 from the germline V gene are SGHVS and FNYEAQ. CDR3 nucleotide sequence: TGTGCCAGCAGCTTAGTCGCGGGACTAGCGATGTACTTC. Protein product: CASSLVAGLAMYF.

This clonotype was found a few times. V usage is TRBV4-1 and J usage is TRBJ2-4; no clear D gene. Germline CDR1 is MGHRA and CDR2 is YSYEKL. This CDR3 is built from 15 residues. Trimming left V 2 bases short and J 0 bases short, with 8 bases between. The DNA of the CDR3 is TGCGCCAGCAGCCAACTTGGTTTAGCCAAAAACATTCAGTACTTC. Translating it yields CASSQLGLAKNIQYF.

Remarks on this clonotype: At one end the junction does not follow the germline gene, possibly because of a read error. J is TRBJ2-6 and V is TRBV27; D perhaps matches TRBD1 (6 bases). The germline V gene encodes CDR1 MNHEY and CDR2 SMNVEV (reference sequence). CDR3 length: 18 amino acids. The CDR3 DNA sequence: TGTGCCAGCAGTTTGATGACAGGCGGCAACTCTGGGACCAACGTCCTGACTTTC. Translation: CASSLMTGGNSGTNVLTF.

The sample holds a few counts of this clonotype. This chain connects TRBV6-1 to TRBJ2-7; D unresolved. This CDR3 contains 14 residues. Trimming pared 8 bases from V and 5 bases from J, leaving 19 bases between. CDR1 is MNHNS, CDR2 SASEGT, per germline. The CDR3 loop is CASFGPVGSNEQYF. Written as DNA, the CDR3 is TGTGCCAGCTTCGGCCCGGTGGGTTCCAACGAGCAGTACTTC.

This clonotype was observed a few times. The genes are TRBV20-1 and TRBJ2-1, with D uncertain. The CDR3 consists of 13 residues. Germline V gene lookup returns CDR1 DFQATT and CDR2 SNEGSKA (reference sequence). The V end was cut by 4 bases, the J end by 0 bases, with 7 bases between. CDR3 sequence (DNA): TGCAGTGCTACCATGAGCTCCTACAATGAGCAGTTCTTC. Translating gives CSATMSSYNEQFF.

Concerning this clonotype itself: This may stem from a read error, because a much larger clone lies one nucleotide away. Without the conserved terminal phenylalanine or tryptophan, this CDR3 likely stems from a read error. The chain has TRBV2 and TRBJ2-5; possibly TRBD2 for D (6 bases). V was shortened by 10 bases and J by 4 bases, with 25 bases between the two germline ends. The germline gives CDR1 SNHLY, CDR2 FYNNEI. The CDR3 is 16 residues long. The CDR3 bases are TGTGCCACCAGCAGAGACGGAGGGGAAGGAGGAGAGACCCAGTACTCC. Translation: CATSRDGGEGGETQYS.

This clonotype was seen only once. This chain uses TRBV20-1 with TRBJ2-7; TRBD1 agrees at 8 bases. The CDR3 extends over 14 amino acids. Germline loops: CDR1 DFQATT, CDR2 SNEGSKA (reference sequence). DNA of the CDR3: TGCAATGCACCTCGACAGGGGCTGGCCTACGAGCAGTACTTC. It encodes CNAPRQGLAYEQYF.

Comments on this clonotype: A junction end diverges from the germline sequence, so it may reflect a read error. This sequence joins TRBV7-2 and TRBJ1-5, with D unresolved. This CDR3 is 14 amino acids long. Germline V gene lookup returns CDR1 SGHTA and CDR2 FQGNSA. CDR3 bases: TGCGCCAGCAGCCCCCGGGAAGCCGAGGGGCCCCAGCATTTT. Protein product: CASSPREAEGPQHF.

The gene calls are TRBV5-6 and TRBJ2-1; weak D call: TRBD1 (6 bases). Trimming removed 3 bases from V and 4 bases from J, with 11 bases in between. Germline V gene lookup returns CDR1 SGHDT and CDR2 YYEEEE. The CDR3 totals 14 residues. The CDR3 DNA sequence: TGTGCCAGCAGCTACGCGACAGGTTACAATGAGCAGTTCTTC. Translating it yields CASSYATGYNEQFF.

This clonotype has only one observation. The chain joins TRBV7-9 to TRBJ2-7; D possibly corresponds to TRBD1 (8 bases). V lost 6 bases to trimming and J lost 5 bases, with 14 bases between them. This CDR3 has 13 residues. From germline, CDR1 is SEHNR and CDR2 FQNEAQ (reference sequence). CDR3 protein: CASRQGGVNEQYF. CDR3 DNA sequence: TGTGCCAGCAGACAGGGGGGGGTGAACGAGCAGTACTTC. Looking up the rest from reference TRBV7-9 and TRBJ2-7 gives the full variable domain: DTGVSQNPRHKITKRGQNVTFRCDPISEHNRLYWYRQTLGQGPEFLTYFQNEAQLEKSRLLSDRFSAERPKGSFSTLEIQRTEQGDSAMYLCASRQGGVNEQYFGPGTRLTVT.

The V gene is TRBV20-1, the J gene TRBJ1-2; D gene uncertain. The CDR3 spans 12 residues. Per the germline V gene, CDR1 is DFQATT and CDR2 is SNEGSKA (reference sequence). The V end lost 1 base, the J end lost 5 bases, and 8 bases lay between the germline ends. Here the CDR3 reads CSARVNRYGYTF. Written as DNA, the CDR3 is TGCAGTGCTAGAGTTAACAGATATGGCTACACCTTC.

In the case of this clonotype: A read error may explain this, as a much larger clone is one base away. This rearrangement joins TRBV28 to TRBJ2-5; 7 positions match TRBD1. Germline CDR1 reads MDHEN; CDR2 reads SYDVKM. J was trimmed by 5 bases and V by 7 bases; bases with no gene match: 7. CDR3 length: 13 amino acids. The CDR3 is CASTQGTEETQYF. DNA of the CDR3: TGTGCCAGCACTCAAGGGACAGAGGAGACCCAGTACTTC.

As to this clonotype: Relative to the germline gene, one junction end is altered; a read error may explain this. CDR3 amino acids: CASSKISGGRGSYKQYF. CDR3 DNA: TGTGCCAGCAGTAAAATATCCGGCGGGAGGGGCTCCTACAAGCAGTACTTC. This chain links TRBV4-2 with TRBJ2-7, with TRBD2 identical over 9 bases. The V gene's germline CDR1 is LGHNA and CDR2 YNFKEQ. CDR3 length: 17 amino acids.

CDR3 DNA sequence: TGTGCCAGCAGCATATCTGTAGACAGCGAGCAGTACTTC. Residues: CASSISVDSEQYF. The chain employs TRBV7-2 and TRBJ2-7; perhaps TRBD1 as D (5 bases). Per the germline V gene, CDR1 is SGHTA and CDR2 is FQGNSA. V lost 5 bases, J lost 6 bases, and 14 bases lay in between. CDR3 size: 13 residues.

This clonotype was picked up a small number of times. This chain joins TRBV20-1 and TRBJ2-1, with 10 bases aligning to TRBD1. V was clipped by 4 bases and J by 2 bases; unmatched bases: 5. Looked up from germline, CDR1 is DFQATT and CDR2 is SNEGSKA (reference sequence). CDR3 length: 15 residues. The DNA for the CDR3 is TGCAGTGCTACCGGACAGGGGGACGCCTACAATGAGCAGTTCTTC. Its protein is CSATGQGDAYNEQFF.

CDR3 sequence (DNA): TGTGCCAGCATTCTAGCAAACGGGACTAGTCGCACCGGGGAGCTGTTTTTT. Amino acid sequence: CASILANGTSRTGELFF. The J gene is TRBJ2-2, the V gene TRBV6-1; 8 positions agree with TRBD2. Germline V gene data show CDR1 as MNHNS and CDR2 as SASEGT. J lost 4 bases, V lost 7 bases, and 14 bases had no gene match. The CDR3 totals 17 residues.

This clonotype was detected only a few times. The rearrangement links TRBV20-1 to TRBJ2-4; TRBD2 aligns across 10 bases. The CDR3 loop spans 17 amino acids. V dropped 3 bases and J dropped 0; count of bases not matched to a gene: 8. The germline CDR1 and CDR2 sequences are DFQATT and SNEGSKA (reference sequence). CDR3 bases: TGCAGTGCTAGGGATCTAGCGGGGGCTTTAGCCAAAAACATTCAGTACTTC. Encoded protein: CSARDLAGALAKNIQYF.

J is TRBJ2-3 and V is TRBV6-6; TRBD2 matches 9 bases. This CDR3 contains 15 residues. V shed 4 bases and J 5 bases; nucleotides not matched to a gene: 7. CDR1 and CDR2 from the germline V gene are MNHNY and SVGAGI (reference sequence). In DNA form, the CDR3 reads TGTGCCAGCAGTTTCGCGGGAGGGCGCAGAGATACGCAGTATTTT. Translation: CASSFAGGRRDTQYF.

Notes on this clonotype: A clone one base away is much larger, so this may be a read error. V is TRBV25-1 and J is TRBJ1-5; the D is unclear. CDR3 length equals 15 residues. The V gene's germline CDR1 is MGHDK and CDR2 SYGVNS. The CDR3 DNA is TGTGCCAGCAGCCCTTATAGGCACTCCAATAAGCCCCAGCATTTT. Amino acid sequence: CASSPYRHSNKPQHF.